One sample yielded the 30 T cell receptor beta chains listed below, sequenced in a study of cytomegalovirus exposure and HLA in healthy donors. Both 60 Vbeta primers and 13 Jbeta primers went into the PCR. Measured with immunoSEQ multiplex PCR; TCRdb has only the in-frame clones, and not every one. The table lists about 220,000 clones, less than 85% of them singletons, with roughly 0.62% in the top ten. Sequencing was performed on PBMCs. Receptor source: a man between 18 and 29 years old in good health and CMV-seronegative.

V gene TRBV19 combines with J gene TRBJ2-2, with 9 nucleotides matching TRBD2. The junction had 6 bases not matched to a gene; V was cut back by 10 bases and J by 6 bases. The CDR3 contains 13 residues. Germline CDR1 reads LNHDA; CDR2 reads SQIVND (reference sequence). The CDR3 protein is CATAGGTPGELFF. The CDR3, as DNA: TGTGCCACCGCGGGGGGGACCCCCGGGGAGCTGTTTTTT.

In its sample, this clone was seen a few times. This chain links TRBV7-6 with TRBJ2-2, with D possibly being TRBD2 (6 bases). The CDR3 consists of 17 residues. Per germline, CDR1 SGHVS and CDR2 FNYEAQ. The V and J ends lost 3 bases and 1 base respectively, with 15 bases between them. CDR3: CASSFEYLAENTGELFF. CDR3 sequence (DNA): TGTGCCAGCAGCTTTGAATATTTAGCGGAGAACACCGGGGAGCTGTTTTTT.

In its sample, this clone was seen a few times. This chain uses TRBV18 with TRBJ2-3, with TRBD1 matching 7 bases. This CDR3 is built from 14 residues. CDR1 and CDR2 from the germline V gene are KGHSH and LQKENI. The V and J ends lost 5 bases and 3 bases, in that order; junction bases with no gene match: 5. DNA of the CDR3: TGTGCCAGCTCATGGGGACAGCAAACAGATACGCAGTATTTT. Translated, it gives CASSWGQQTDTQYF.

This clone was counted only a few times. The chain joins TRBV19 to TRBJ1-2; maybe TRBD1 (6 bases). The CDR3 covers 12 residues. V was trimmed by 8 bases and J by 7 bases, leaving 14 bases between them. CDR1 and CDR2 from the germline V gene are LNHDA and SQIVND (reference sequence). The CDR3 DNA follows: TGTGCCAGTCAGGGGTTATATGGTGGCTACACCTTC. Translated: CASQGLYGGYTF.

The rearrangement links TRBV5-8 to TRBJ2-7, with TRBD2 matching 14 bases. Germline V CDR1 and CDR2: SGHTS, YDEGEE. V was pared by 2 bases and J by 1 base, with 8 bases of the junction left unmatched. The CDR3 length is 18 residues. Written as DNA, the CDR3 is TGTGCCAGCAGCTTCGCGACTAGCGGGAGGGTACCGTCCTACGAGCAGTACTTC. Amino acid sequence: CASSFATSGRVPSYEQYF.

The rearrangement uses TRBV28 and TRBJ1-2; a weak D match, TRBD1 (6 bases). Germline CDR1 reads MDHEN; CDR2 reads SYDVKM. The CDR3 runs 14 residues. The V gene lost 5 bases and the J gene lost 3 bases, with 13 bases spanning the gap. The CDR3 nucleotides are TGTGCCAGCAGTAGACCCAGGGGTGACTATGGCTACACCTTC. Protein product: CASSRPRGDYGYTF.

This clone was observed a handful of times. V and J are TRBV5-4 and TRBJ2-2; 14 bases are a match to TRBD2. The CDR3 runs to 17 residues. CDR1 is SGHNT, CDR2 YYREEE, per germline (reference sequence). Trimming took 6 bases from V and 6 from J; bases not matched to a gene: 10. CDR3 amino acids: CASTPGLAGVVAGELFF. The CDR3 bases are TGTGCCAGCACCCCGGGACTAGCGGGAGTGGTAGCCGGGGAGCTGTTTTTT.

The chain uses TRBV30 and TRBJ1-1; 7 positions agree with TRBD1. V shed 3 bases, J shed 0 bases, and the junction held 13 bases outside the gene matches. CDR1 and CDR2 (germline): GTSNPN, SVGIG (reference sequence). CDR3 length: 17 amino acids. CDR3 sequence (DNA): TGTGCCTGGAGGGCCCGCCCCGGGACAGCCATGAACACTGAAGCTTTCTTT. Protein sequence: CAWRARPGTAMNTEAFF.

The V call is TRBV7-2, the J call TRBJ1-1; a possible D gene is TRBD1 (5 bases). CDR1 and CDR2 (germline): SGHTA, FQGNSA. This CDR3 contains 13 residues. V lost 3 bases and J lost 4, with 9 bases in between. CDR3 region: CASSFRGSTEAFF. For the CDR3, the DNA is TGTGCCAGCAGCTTCCGGGGGTCCACTGAAGCTTTCTTT.

The V gene is TRBV29-1, the J gene TRBJ1-2; TRBD1 is a possible D gene (5 bases). Germline loops: CDR1 SQVTM, CDR2 ANQGSEA. The CDR3 totals 14 residues. The ends were cut back, 1 base at V and 0 bases at J, with 9 bases in the middle. CDR3 sequence (DNA): TGCAGCGTTGAAGGACAGTCTTCTAACTATGGCTACACCTTC. Encoded protein: CSVEGQSSNYGYTF.

The chain combines TRBV30 with TRBJ2-7; D is possibly TRBD2 (6 bases). This CDR3 is 15 amino acids long. V was shortened by 2 bases and J by 0 bases, with 14 bases between the two germline ends. Germline-derived CDR1 and CDR2 are GTSNPN and SVGIG (reference sequence). CDR3 sequence: CAWSPGTHFSYEQYF. CDR3 DNA sequence: TGTGCCTGGAGTCCAGGGACTCACTTCTCCTACGAGCAGTACTTC.

This clone was detected a few times. The V call is TRBV9, the J call TRBJ2-1, with 14 nucleotides matching TRBD2. With 3 bases clipped from V and 4 bases from J, the junction kept 12 bases outside the gene matches. This CDR3 spans 19 amino acids. Germline V gene data show CDR1 as SGDLS and CDR2 as YYNGEE. CDR3 amino acids: CASSDNVGTSGSRYNEQFF. As DNA, the CDR3 is TGTGCCAGCAGCGACAACGTCGGGACTAGCGGGAGTAGGTACAATGAGCAGTTCTTC. Based on the CDR3 plus reference TRBV9 and TRBJ2-1, the full variable domain is DSGVTQTPKHLITATGQRVTLRCSPRSGDLSVYWYQQSLDQGLQFLIQYYNGEERAKGNILERFSAQQFPDLHSELNLSSLELGDSALYFCASSDNVGTSGSRYNEQFFGPGTRLTVL.

The V and J genes are TRBV5-1 and TRBJ1-5; 8 bases match TRBD1. V shed 5 bases, J shed 6 bases, and the junction held 4 bases outside the gene matches. Looked up from germline, CDR1 is SGHRS and CDR2 is YFSETQ. This CDR3 comprises 13 residues. The CDR3 coding sequence is TGCGCCAGCAGGACAGGGGAGGGTCAGCCCCAGCATTTT. Protein sequence: CASRTGEGQPQHF.

This chain links TRBV4-1 with TRBJ2-1; D is perhaps TRBD2 (6 bases). Trimming removed 2 bases at V and 7 bases at J, with 21 bases between. CDR1 and CDR2 from the germline V gene are MGHRA and YSYEKL. The CDR3 covers 17 residues. Here the CDR3 DNA reads TGCGCCAGCAGCCAATACGGGAATGCGGGGACTGGGAATGAGCAGTTCTTC. Amino acids: CASSQYGNAGTGNEQFF.

The chain has TRBV27 and TRBJ2-7; the match to TRBD1 covers 8 bases. The CDR3 has 15 residues. Trimming cost V 5 bases and J 3 bases; bases outside gene matches: 9. Germline CDR1 is MNHEY and CDR2 is SMNVEV (reference sequence). The CDR3 sequence: CASSPPGQGLYEQYF. CDR3 coding DNA: TGTGCCAGCAGTCCACCCGGACAGGGACTCTACGAGCAGTACTTC.

The chain links TRBV28 to TRBJ1-2, with D hard to call. Trimming shortened V by 5 bases and J by 8 bases, and 12 bases separated the two germline ends. Per the germline V gene, CDR1 is MDHEN and CDR2 is SYDVKM. This CDR3 is built from 12 residues. The CDR3 region is CASSPFRGGYTF. The DNA of the CDR3 is TGTGCCAGCAGTCCCTTCCGAGGGGGCTACACCTTC.

This clone appeared a single time. The V gene is TRBV7-6, the J gene TRBJ2-1; D perhaps matches TRBD2 (5 bases). Germline CDR1 reads SGHVS; CDR2 reads FNYEAQ. V lost 2 bases, J lost 10 bases, and 12 bases lay in between. The CDR3 runs 13 residues. The CDR3 protein is CASSLSGFGEQFF. The CDR3 DNA follows: TGTGCCAGCAGCTTAAGCGGTTTCGGGGAGCAGTTCTTC.

This chain connects TRBV7-8 to TRBJ2-7; TRBD2 agrees at 8 bases. Germline CDR1 is SGHVS and CDR2 is FQNEAQ. The V and J ends lost 5 bases and 10 bases, in that order; junction bases with no gene match: 7. The CDR3 length is 12 residues. For the CDR3, the DNA is TGTGCCAGCAGCACCAGCGGGAGTGTTCAGTACTTC. Its translation: CASSTSGSVQYF.

Only a few counts were recorded for this clone. The chain combines TRBV28 with TRBJ1-4, with D hard to call. Germline loops: CDR1 MDHEN, CDR2 SYDVKM. The V end lost 10 bases, the J end lost 4 bases, and 22 bases lay between the germline ends. The length of the CDR3 is 16 residues. DNA of the CDR3: TGTGCCACCGGGCGGCCGAGCGGACGCCTTAATGAAAAACTGTTTTTT. This codes for CATGRPSGRLNEKLFF. The whole variable domain, filled in from reference TRBV28 and TRBJ1-4, reads DVKVTQSSRYLVKRTGEKVFLECVQDMDHENMFWYRQDPGLGLRLIYFSYDVKMKEKGDIPEGYSVSREKKERFSLILESASTNQTSMYLCATGRPSGRLNEKLFFGSGTQLSVL.

The chain has TRBV27 and TRBJ2-7; the match to TRBD1 covers 7 bases. The CDR3 sequence is 15 residues long. Germline V gene lookup returns CDR1 MNHEY and CDR2 SMNVEV (reference sequence). V dropped 0 bases and J dropped 5; count of bases not matched to a gene: 7. DNA of the CDR3: TGTGCCAGCAGTTTATCAGTACAGGGGCTCCACGAGCAGTACTTC. The encoded protein is CASSLSVQGLHEQYF.

The chain carries TRBV5-1 and TRBJ2-1; the D gene is possibly TRBD2 (7 bases). The CDR3 has 14 amino acids. V dropped 4 bases and J dropped 5 bases, with 13 bases sitting between them. Germline V gene lookup returns CDR1 SGHRS and CDR2 YFSETQ. The CDR3 DNA sequence: TGCGCCAGCAGCGCCGGGGGGCCTGACAATGAGCAGTTCTTC. It is translated as CASSAGGPDNEQFF.

This clone has just a few counts. This chain connects TRBV28 to TRBJ2-5; TRBD2 matches 9 bases. CDR3 length: 15 amino acids. The germline V gene has CDR1 MDHEN and CDR2 SYDVKM. The trim removed 7 bases at V and 1 base at J, leaving 7 bases unmatched. The CDR3 protein is CASTLAGLLQETQYF. Here the CDR3 DNA reads TGTGCCAGCACCCTAGCGGGATTACTCCAAGAGACCCAGTACTTC.

In its sample, this clone was seen once. The chain couples TRBV4-1 to TRBJ2-5; D is ambiguous. Trimming stripped 0 bases from V and 1 base from J, with 12 bases between. Germline V gene lookup returns CDR1 MGHRA and CDR2 YSYEKL. The CDR3 runs to 16 residues. The CDR3 loop is CASSQDLWRSQETQYF. The CDR3 nucleotides read TGCGCCAGCAGCCAAGATCTTTGGAGATCCCAAGAGACCCAGTACTTC.

This clone was detected a few times. The chain employs TRBV19 and TRBJ2-5, with TRBD2 matching over 12 bases. The CDR3 has 14 residues. After removal of 5 bases from V and 4 bases from J, the junction contained 2 bases not matched to a gene. Germline V lookup: CDR1 LNHDA, CDR2 SQIVND (reference sequence). The chain's CDR3 is CASSSGLAGETQYF. DNA of the CDR3: TGTGCCAGTAGTTCGGGACTAGCGGGAGAGACCCAGTACTTC.

V is TRBV2 and J is TRBJ2-3, with a possible D match to TRBD2 (7 bases). Germline assignment: CDR1 SNHLY and CDR2 FYNNEI. The CDR3 has 17 amino acids. V was trimmed by 6 bases and J by 1 base, leaving 20 bases between them. In DNA, the CDR3 is TGTGCCAGCAGGGGGGGGCAATCCGGGAGACGCACAGATACGCAGTATTTT. It codes for CASRGGQSGRRTDTQYF.

In its sample, this clone was seen a few times. J is TRBJ1-2 and V is TRBV14; 11 bases align to TRBD1. With 0 bases clipped from V and 5 bases from J, the junction kept 5 bases outside the gene matches. From germline, CDR1 is SGHDN and CDR2 FVKESK. This CDR3 comprises 16 residues. CDR3 in DNA: TGTGCCAGCAGCCAAGACCCCGGACAGGGGGCTTATGGCTACACCTTC. It yields the protein CASSQDPGQGAYGYTF. Together with reference TRBV14 and TRBJ1-2, the CDR3 gives the full variable domain: EAGVTQFPSHSVIEKGQTVTLRCDPISGHDNLYWYRRVMGKEIKFLLHFVKESKQDESGMPNNRFLAERTGGTYSTLKVQPAELEDSGVYFCASSQDPGQGAYGYTFGSGTRLTVV.

The chain employs TRBV6-5 and TRBJ1-1; the D gene is possibly TRBD1 (5 bases). Germline assignment: CDR1 MNHEY and CDR2 SVGAGI. This CDR3 contains 14 residues. Deletions cut 7 bases from V and 0 bases from J, with 12 bases between. For the CDR3, the DNA is TGTGCCAGCAACCTCGGACAAATGAACACTGAAGCTTTCTTT. Residues: CASNLGQMNTEAFF.

This clone was observed at least ten times. CDR3 DNA sequence: TGTGCCAGCAGCGATGTAATGACAGGGATGACGTACGAGCAGTACTTC. Residues: CASSDVMTGMTYEQYF. The chain uses TRBV7-9 and TRBJ2-7; 7 nucleotides match TRBD1. V lost 5 bases, J lost 4 bases, and 14 bases stayed unmatched. The CDR3 spans 16 residues. In germline, CDR1 is SEHNR, CDR2 FQNEAQ (reference sequence).

The rearrangement joins TRBV7-2 to TRBJ2-1, with 8 bases identical to TRBD2. The CDR3 is made up of 13 amino acids. Germline values: CDR1 SGHTA, CDR2 FQGNSA. With 5 bases clipped from V and 6 bases from J, the junction kept 3 bases outside the gene matches. The CDR3 reads CASSPRGGNEQFF. The DNA of the CDR3 is TGTGCCAGCAGCCCACGGGGGGGCAATGAGCAGTTCTTC.

The J gene is TRBJ2-1, the V gene TRBV6-1; tentative D call: TRBD1 (5 bases). V was trimmed by 4 bases and J by 6 bases, leaving 16 bases between them. From germline, CDR1 is MNHNS and CDR2 SASEGT. The CDR3 has 15 residues. The CDR3 coding sequence is TGTGCCAGCAGTGCCCAACGCGACAGAGGCAATGAGCAGTTCTTC. It specifies CASSAQRDRGNEQFF.